These 31 T cell receptor beta chains were sequenced from one sample in a study of blood T cells in healthy people across ages. Primers used in a second PCR of about 7 to 11 cycles were a sample-barcoded 5' primer and a J-beta primer mix. TCRdb re-called the 5' RACE reads through MiXCR, storing one row per CDR3 protein. The sample includes more than 800,000 distinct CDR3 sequences, under 45% of them seen just once. Sequencing used blood. These receptors were obtained from a woman aged 55-75 years in good health.

This clonotype was recorded a few times. CDR3 amino acids: CASSFQGTNEQFF. In DNA, the CDR3 is TGTGCCAGCAGCTTTCAAGGGACTAATGAGCAGTTCTTC. The V gene is TRBV5-4, the J gene TRBJ2-1; maybe TRBD2 (6 bases). The CDR3 spans 13 residues. V dropped 2 bases and J dropped 7 bases, with 10 bases sitting between them. The germline CDR1 and CDR2 sequences are SGHNT and YYREEE (reference sequence).

The gene calls are TRBV7-8 and TRBJ2-7, with 10 bases identical to TRBD2. CDR1 is SGHVS, CDR2 FQNEAQ, per germline. This CDR3 contains 16 residues. The V gene end was trimmed by 4 bases and the J gene end by 0 bases; junction bases not matched to a gene: 6. The CDR3 nucleotides read TGTGCCAGCAGCTCGGGACTAGCGCAGTCCTCCTACGAGCAGTACTTC. Amino acid sequence: CASSSGLAQSSYEQYF.

Note on this clonotype: A much bigger clone sits one base away, suggesting this may be a read error. The rearrangement uses TRBV29-1 and TRBJ2-5, with D perhaps being TRBD1 or TRBD2 (6 bases each). Per the germline V gene, CDR1 is SQVTM and CDR2 is ANQGSEA. The CDR3 sequence is 12 residues long. DNA of the CDR3: TGCAGCGTCAGGGCGGGACAAGAGGCCCAGTACTTC. It codes for CSVRAGQEAQYF.

The V call is TRBV28, the J call TRBJ2-1; D not certain. The CDR3 has 14 amino acids. The germline V and J ends were trimmed by 6 bases and 1 base, with 10 bases remaining between them. CDR1 MDHEN and CDR2 SYDVKM come from the germline V gene. CDR3 region: CASRPTESYNEQFF. DNA for the CDR3: TGTGCCAGCAGACCAACGGAATCCTACAATGAGCAGTTCTTC.

Remarks on this clonotype: One end of the junction varies from germline; a read error may be responsible. CDR3 sequence: CAVSKTDNEQFF. In DNA, the CDR3 is TGTGCCGTCAGTAAGACAGACAATGAGCAGTTCTTC. The chain links TRBV10-3 to TRBJ2-1, with D possibly TRBD1 on 5 matching bases. CDR3 length: 12 amino acids. CDR1 and CDR2 (germline): ENHRY, SYGVKD.

The CDR3 sequence: CASSPQRGGETQYF. The CDR3 coding sequence is TGTGCCAGCAGTCCGCAGCGGGGGGGGGAGACCCAGTACTTC. The chain combines TRBV7-2 with TRBJ2-5; TRBD2 matches 10 bases. V dropped 6 bases and J dropped 5; count of bases not matched to a gene: 6. The length of the CDR3 is 14 residues. CDR1 SGHTA and CDR2 FQGNSA come from the germline V gene.

This rearrangement joins TRBV7-8 to TRBJ2-7, with 14 positions matching TRBD2. There are 17 residues in the CDR3. CDR1 and CDR2 from the germline V gene are SGHVS and FQNEAQ. Trimming at V came to 5 bases and at J to 4 bases, leaving 10 bases not matched to a gene. CDR3 amino acids: CASSKRPGTSGSYEQYF. The DNA for the CDR3 is TGTGCCAGCAGCAAACGCCCCGGGACTAGCGGGAGTTACGAGCAGTACTTC.

A few counts support this clonotype. The chain carries TRBV5-1 and TRBJ2-4; D may be TRBD2 (5 bases). Germline V gene lookup returns CDR1 SGHRS and CDR2 YFSETQ. This CDR3 has 14 amino acids. Trimming left V 0 bases short and J 8 bases short, with 12 bases between. The DNA for the CDR3 is TGCGCCAGCAGCTTGGCCGTAACCGGGGACATTCAGTACTTC. It yields the protein CASSLAVTGDIQYF.

In the case of this clonotype: A much larger clone differs from this one at a single base, so this may be a read error. The gene calls are TRBV20-1 and TRBJ1-1, with a tentative D call TRBD1 (6 bases). CDR3 length: 13 residues. The V end lost 1 base, the J end lost 7 bases, and 13 bases lay between the germline ends. Germline V gene lookup returns CDR1 DFQATT and CDR2 SNEGSKA (reference sequence). CDR3 DNA sequence: TGCAGTGCTAGAGTCAGGGGCAAAGGTGAAGCTTTCTTT. It translates to CSARVRGKGEAFF.

This clonotype was detected a few times. J is TRBJ1-6 and V is TRBV7-9, with a weak D call TRBD1 (5 bases). V lost 1 base and J lost 14, with 9 bases in between. Germline V gene lookup returns CDR1 SEHNR and CDR2 FQNEAQ (reference sequence). This CDR3 has 12 residues. Here the CDR3 DNA reads TGTGCCAGCAGCTTAGAGGGGTTGGCCCTCCACTTT. This gives the protein CASSLEGLALHF.

This clonotype occurred a few times. A read error may account for a junction end that differs from germline. The V and J genes are TRBV4-1 and TRBJ2-7; 10 bases fit TRBD2. This CDR3 spans 15 amino acids. CDR1 MGHRA and CDR2 YSYEKL come from the germline V gene. CDR3 nucleotide sequence: TGCGCCAGCAGACAAGGTCTAGCGGGAGTGGATGAGCAGTACTTC. Translating gives CASRQGLAGVDEQYF.

The chain has TRBV6-5 and TRBJ2-5; D is undetermined. CDR1 and CDR2 from the germline V gene are MNHEY and SVGAGI. This CDR3 contains 12 residues. Trimming left V 2 bases short and J 4 bases short, with 5 bases between. The CDR3 here is CASSYERETQYF. The CDR3 DNA sequence: TGTGCCAGCAGTTACGAACGAGAGACCCAGTACTTC.

The rearrangement links TRBV7-3 to TRBJ2-5; TRBD2 agrees at 10 bases. Germline lookup yields CDR1 SGHTA and CDR2 FQGTGA. The CDR3 length is 16 residues. With V trimmed by 5 bases and J by 2 bases, 8 bases remained unmatched. The CDR3 sequence: CASSPLAGDGQETQYF. The CDR3 DNA reads as TGTGCCAGCAGCCCCCTAGCGGGAGATGGGCAAGAGACCCAGTACTTC. Variable domain in full (rest from reference TRBV7-3 and TRBJ2-5): GAGVSQTPSNKVTEKGKYVELRCDPISGHTALYWYRQSLGQGPEFLIYFQGTGAADDSGLPNDRFFAVRPEGSVSTLKIQRTERGDSAVYLCASSPLAGDGQETQYFGPGTRLLVL.

As DNA, the CDR3 is TGCGCCAGCAGCGGAACAGGAGAAAGGGGAGAGACCCAGTACTTC. It yields the protein CASSGTGERGETQYF. The rearrangement links TRBV5-1 to TRBJ2-7; possibly TRBD1 for D (5 bases). Near its end, the DNA agrees better with TRBJ2-5, so the J call may be wrong. The germline CDR1 and CDR2 sequences are SGHRS and YFSETQ. The CDR3 is 15 residues long.

J is TRBJ2-1 and V is TRBV2; TRBD2 matches 10 bases. V dropped 4 bases and J dropped 7; count of bases not matched to a gene: 7. Per the germline V gene, CDR1 is SNHLY and CDR2 is FYNNEI. CDR3 length: 15 residues. Here the CDR3 DNA reads TGTGCCAGCAGTGTCCCTAGCGGGAGAGGGAATGAGCAGTTCTTC. The encoded protein is CASSVPSGRGNEQFF.

J is TRBJ2-3 and V is TRBV12-5; D remains ambiguous. The CDR3 runs 12 residues. From germline, CDR1 is LGHNT and CDR2 FRNRAP. V was clipped by 6 bases and J by 3 bases, with 7 bases between them. The CDR3 DNA follows: TGTGCTAGTGGGGTCCGAACAGATACGCAGTATTTT. Its translation is CASGVRTDTQYF.

This chain uses TRBV9 with TRBJ2-5; TRBD1 matches at 7 bases. Judging by the DNA end, TRBJ2-7 fits better; the J call may be wrong. The V gene's germline CDR1 is SGDLS and CDR2 YYNGEE. The CDR3 runs 13 residues. Here the CDR3 reads CASTGTDLSEQYF. DNA of the CDR3: TGTGCCAGCACGGGGACAGATCTTTCCGAGCAGTACTTC.

This clonotype was seen once. The J gene is TRBJ2-7, the V gene TRBV20-1; the match to TRBD1 covers 11 bases. Trimming cost V 2 bases and J 2 bases; bases outside gene matches: 11. CDR1 is DFQATT, CDR2 SNEGSKA, per germline (reference sequence). The CDR3 covers 17 residues. CDR3 protein: CSARTQGRGQGAYEQYF. CDR3 coding DNA: TGCAGTGCTAGAACCCAAGGTCGGGGACAGGGGGCCTACGAGCAGTACTTC.

This clonotype was recorded a few times. V and J are TRBV5-1 and TRBJ1-4; 9 nucleotides match TRBD1. The germline V gene encodes CDR1 SGHRS and CDR2 YFSETQ. The J segment lost 5 bases and the V segment lost 4 bases, leaving 6 bases of the junction unmatched. There are 15 residues in the CDR3. The CDR3 bases are TGCGCCAGCAGCGGACCGGGACAGGGCAATGAAAAACTGTTTTTT. This encodes CASSGPGQGNEKLFF.

CDR3 loop: CASSHFLGQPQHF. DNA for the CDR3: TGTGCCAGCAGCCATTTTCTGGGGCAGCCCCAGCATTTT. This chain uses TRBV3-1 with TRBJ1-5; D ambiguous. Trimming took 3 bases from V and 7 from J, leaving 10 bases between them. The germline gives CDR1 LGHDT, CDR2 YNNKEL (reference sequence). The CDR3 spans 13 residues.

This clonotype turned up a few times. The chain carries TRBV20-1 and TRBJ2-1; the D gene is possibly TRBD1 (6 bases). The germline V gene encodes CDR1 DFQATT and CDR2 SNEGSKA (reference sequence). CDR3 length equals 14 residues. The V gene lost 5 bases and the J gene lost 4 bases, with 15 bases spanning the gap. The CDR3: CSARDTDPYNEQFF. The CDR3 nucleotides read TGCAGTGCTCGGGACACTGACCCGTACAATGAGCAGTTCTTC.

This clonotype was seen a few times. The chain links TRBV29-1 to TRBJ1-1, with 7 bases that match TRBD1. The V gene's germline CDR1 is SQVTM and CDR2 ANQGSEA. CDR3 length equals 14 residues. The V gene end was trimmed by 6 bases and the J gene end by 4 bases; junction bases not matched to a gene: 11. The CDR3 nucleotides are TGCAGCGTGAGGAAATTCTCAGGGGGCACTGAAGCTTTCTTT. Translation gives CSVRKFSGGTEAFF.

The chain links TRBV5-5 to TRBJ2-2, with D tentatively TRBD1 (5 bases). This CDR3 region has 15 residues. V shed 0 bases and J shed 4 bases, with 10 bases lying between them. Per the germline V gene, CDR1 is SGHKS and CDR2 is YYEKEE (reference sequence). The CDR3 DNA is TGTGCCAGCAGCTTGGGGGTGACAGCCACCGGGGAGCTGTTTTTT. Translation gives CASSLGVTATGELFF.

The chain recombines TRBV12-3 or TRBV12-4 with TRBJ1-2, with D unclear. The CDR3 runs 12 residues. Trimming removed 6 bases from V and 2 bases from J, with 7 bases in between. Here the CDR3 DNA reads TGTGCCAGCAGGATAGGAAACTATGGCTACACCTTC. This translates into CASRIGNYGYTF.

This sequence joins TRBV28 and TRBJ2-1; D possibly matches TRBD1 or TRBD2 (5 bases each). The CDR3 runs 16 residues. The V gene lost 3 bases and the J gene lost 0 bases, with 12 bases spanning the gap. CDR1 and CDR2 (germline): MDHEN, SYDVKM. DNA of the CDR3: TGTGCCAGCAGTTTGGGCCGGGACCACTCCTACAATGAGCAGTTCTTC. Encoded protein: CASSLGRDHSYNEQFF.

This chain connects TRBV12-3 or TRBV12-4 to TRBJ2-5, with TRBD2 matching over 12 bases. The CDR3 has 16 residues. Trimming took 6 bases from V and 2 from J; bases not matched to a gene: 7. The CDR3 DNA reads TGTGCCAGCAGCAACGGACTAGCGGGGCTACAAGAGACCCAGTACTTC. This gives the protein CASSNGLAGLQETQYF.

This clonotype was observed a handful of times. The chain carries TRBV6-1 and TRBJ2-1; D gene unclear. Germline V gene sequence: CDR1 MNHNS, CDR2 SASEGT. V was cut by 2 bases and J by 6 bases, with 11 bases left in between. This CDR3 has 14 amino acids. In nucleotides, the CDR3 is TGTGCCAGCAGTGAACAACTGCGCTCCAATGAGCAGTTCTTC. As protein: CASSEQLRSNEQFF.

This sequence joins TRBV20-1 and TRBJ2-4; D tentatively reads TRBD1 or TRBD2 (5 bases each). The J call is in doubt because the DNA end fits TRBJ2-7 better. The CDR3 is made up of 12 amino acids. Germline V gene sequence: CDR1 DFQATT, CDR2 SNEGSKA (reference sequence). CDR3 nucleotides: TGCAGTGCTAGAGGAGAGGGGCGCGAGCAGTACTTC. Its translation: CSARGEGREQYF.

The rearrangement uses TRBV28 and TRBJ1-2; a possible D gene is TRBD1 (5 bases). The CDR3 spans 11 residues. The germline V gene encodes CDR1 MDHEN and CDR2 SYDVKM. The V and J ends lost 3 bases and 8 bases respectively, with 7 bases between them. The CDR3 DNA sequence: TGTGCCAGCAGTTTCAGGGACGGCTACACCTTC. Protein product: CASSFRDGYTF.

The chain uses TRBV10-3 and TRBJ2-6; D possibly matches TRBD1 or TRBD2 (5 bases each). Germline V gives CDR1 ENHRY, CDR2 SYGVKD. V lost 2 bases, J lost 1 base, and 12 bases lay in between. The CDR3 spans 17 residues. The CDR3 DNA follows: TGTGCCATCAGTGAGGAGGGGCTCGGATCTGGGGCCAACGTCCTGACTTTC. It yields the protein CAISEEGLGSGANVLTF.

This clonotype was seen more than once but under ten times. The chain couples TRBV11-1 to TRBJ2-6; D perhaps matches TRBD2 (5 bases). CDR1 is SGHAT and CDR2 is FQDESV in the germline V gene (reference sequence). The CDR3 has 17 residues. V was cut by 1 base and J by 2 bases, with 12 bases left in between. In nucleotides, the CDR3 is TGTGCCAGCAGCTTAGGAAATCTCGGGGCTGGGGCCAACGTCCTGACTTTC. It specifies CASSLGNLGAGANVLTF.